This TCR beta chain was identified in a study of neurological immune-mediated disorders. This clonotype was seen at least ten times. Per sequencing run, 15-18 subjects together gave over 170 million TCR-beta sequences. Via MiXCR, TCRdb re-called the 5' RACE reads, giving one row per CDR3 protein. The sample carries under 85,000 distinct CDR3 sequences, roughly 4.9% recorded once. The CDR3 has 15 amino acids. This receptor was obtained from a human donor with multiple sclerosis. The donor label of this sample is uncertain. The chain uses TRBV21-1 and TRBJ2-1. TRBV21-1 is recorded as a pseudogene. The source material was PBMCs. The CDR3 loop reads CASSKIESSYNEQFF. As DNA, the CDR3 is TGTGCCAGCAGCAAAATAGAAAGCTCCTACAATGAGCAGTTCTTC.